A selection of T cell receptor beta chains follows, all from one sample in a study of OX40 agonist ivuxolimab in advanced cancers. TCRdb's table, derived via immunoSEQ multiplex PCR, lists solely in-frame clones and lacks some. The sample lists about 20,000 clones, 78% seen once, with roughly 30% in the top ten. Sequenced material: CD4+ or CD8+ T cells sorted from blood, taken in a trial of the OX40 agonist ivuxolimab. Every receptor here comes from an adult with an advanced solid tumor such as melanoma, head and neck, liver or kidney cancer. Both conserved end residues are part of each CDR3. Fields, in order: V gene, CDR3 protein.

>TRBV11-2
CASSLTSGSNEQFF
>TRBV2
CASRGQGNQPQHF
>TRBV7-3
CASSLGGNGDTQYF
>TRBV2
CASLREENYGYTF
>TRBV28
CASSLRLEQYF
>TRBV7-6
CASSLGAAAWYEQYF
>TRBV27
CASSFQWTSGRVYEQYF
>TRBV29-1
CSVEESGLAGGGQFF
>TRBV5-1
CASSPPSGGNTGELFF
>TRBV30
CAWSPSGSYEQYF
>TRBV15
CATSRDSSNQPQHF
>TRBV6-5
CASSYATSGGLEQYF
>TRBV9
CASSGGVTASNYGYTF
>TRBV11-2
CASSTGQGARETQYF
>TRBV7-6
CASSFSGFNEQFF
>TRBV9
CASSEGTGGQETQYF
>TRBV27
CASSPSPTGDRKTQYF
>TRBV4-2
CASSQDSTSRSYEQYF
>TRBV7-9
CASSLASGTSGYEQFF
>TRBV7-3
CASSTGLAVDTQYF
>TRBV4-3
CASSQDSPGGGSNEQFF
>TRBV11-2
CASSVTGGTEAFF
>TRBV7-2
CASSPTTLRGEQYF
>TRBV28
CASSKGPNYEQYF
>TRBV27
CASSWTSGGPAQETQYF
>TRBV2
CASSPSVSYEQYF
>TRBV7-6
CASSLTGELFF
>TRBV19
CESAANTGELFF
>TRBV19
CASSIEDRGSPETQYF
>TRBV5-6
CASSLGGLRAFF
>TRBV29-1
CSGGQGTGQPQHF
>TRBV30
CAFRIEWDTIYF
>TRBV13
CASSLDRAGANVLTF
>TRBV6-5
CASSPYPRQGQFF
>TRBV9
CASSVGGLALQETQYF
>TRBV29-1
CSAWTGGNYGYTF
>TRBV28
CASSLEAVVAFF
>TRBV7-9
CASSLVRGNEKLFF
>TRBV10-3
CAIRDRNQETQYF
>TRBV7-6
CASSLGGEWVDEQFF
>TRBV28
CASSTPYGLADTDTQYF
>TRBV19
CASSNRPLSSYNEQFF
>TRBV5-1
CASNTRGHSYEQYF
>TRBV30
CAWSVGVYEQYF
>TRBV5-8
CASSLGRREETQYF
>TRBV7-9
CASSLSGEQYF
>TRBV7-8
CASSFLLAGGPDEQFF
>TRBV4-1
CASSQPGPARETQYF